The subject of this entry is one T cell receptor beta chain. Its antigen is not identified. The entry originates in a study of cytomegalovirus exposure and HLA in healthy donors. The overall study: Most donors, 70% to 85% of 398 genotyped, fell in the Caucasian-associated ancestry cluster.

60 Vbeta and 13 Jbeta primers were used in PCR. The table came from immunoSEQ multiplex PCR; TCRdb's copy has only in-frame clones and leaves some out. The sample has 150,000 to 200,000 clones, roughly 82% seen once. The V gene end was trimmed by 4 bases and the J gene end by 6 bases; junction bases not matched to a gene: 2. This CDR3 comprises 11 residues. CDR1 and CDR2 from the germline V gene are SQVTM and ANQGSEA. Study-wide findings and caveats: Later analysis demonstrated an association between a missense DCLRE1C variant and TCR beta V- and J-gene trimming. Follow-up analysis seemed to connect common viral pathogens with several of the most significant clusters identified. Sequence variants that were highly shared formed a cluster that was likely a sequencing artifact.

The chain links TRBV29-1 to TRBJ1-2, with 7 positions matching TRBD1. Sequenced: PBMCs. This clonotype originated in a man aged 45 to 65 in good health and CMV-seropositive. CDR3 sequence (DNA): TGCAGCGTTGGAACAGGGGATGGCTACACCTTC. This gives the protein CSVGTGDGYTF.